Below are 3 T cell receptor beta chains sequenced from a single sample in a study of brain metastases from non-small cell lung cancer (dated by TCRdb to between 2017 and 2020). The library was made by the immunoSEQ multiplex PCR assay. TCRdb re-hosts the immuneACCESS table, in-frame sequences only. Its copies lack some clones; in the studies checked, an unresolved V gene accounts for under half of them, and the cause for the rest is not known. Across this sample there are about 2,000 clones, with roughly 86% seen only once. 15% of the sample is taken by the ten largest. Specimen: primary lung tumor tissue. The cell subset or site label here, explained by the study, means: primary lung tumor paired with brain metastasis. The receptors come from a donor at least 40 years old with non-small cell lung cancer.

This clone appeared a single time. The genes are TRBV7-2 and TRBJ1-2; the D is unclear. The CDR3 contains 17 residues. Germline CDR1 is SGHTA and CDR2 is FQGNSA. Trimming took off 5 bases at V and 0 bases at J, with 19 bases between the two ends. CDR3 coding DNA: TGTGCCAGCAGCCGTCGGGTTACATCGACCGCTAACTATGGCTACACCTTC. It is translated as CASSRRVTSTANYGYTF.

The chain couples TRBV10-2 to TRBJ2-1; 7 bases agree with TRBD2. Trimming removed 0 bases from V and 10 bases from J; junction bases left unmatched: 9. The CDR3 totals 15 residues. Germline loops: CDR1 WSHSY, CDR2 SAAADI. The CDR3: CASSESFERGGEQFF. The DNA of the CDR3 is TGCGCCAGCAGTGAGTCTTTCGAGCGGGGCGGGGAGCAGTTCTTC.

The table lists this clone with a count of one. The V call is TRBV28, the J call TRBJ2-2; the match to TRBD2 covers 8 bases. V was pared by 3 bases and J by 3 bases, with 3 bases of the junction left unmatched. Looked up from germline, CDR1 is MDHEN and CDR2 is SYDVKM. The CDR3 is 15 residues long. This CDR3 reads CASSFPSGYTGELFF. For the CDR3, the DNA is TGTGCCAGCAGTTTCCCTAGCGGGTACACCGGGGAGCTGTTTTTT.